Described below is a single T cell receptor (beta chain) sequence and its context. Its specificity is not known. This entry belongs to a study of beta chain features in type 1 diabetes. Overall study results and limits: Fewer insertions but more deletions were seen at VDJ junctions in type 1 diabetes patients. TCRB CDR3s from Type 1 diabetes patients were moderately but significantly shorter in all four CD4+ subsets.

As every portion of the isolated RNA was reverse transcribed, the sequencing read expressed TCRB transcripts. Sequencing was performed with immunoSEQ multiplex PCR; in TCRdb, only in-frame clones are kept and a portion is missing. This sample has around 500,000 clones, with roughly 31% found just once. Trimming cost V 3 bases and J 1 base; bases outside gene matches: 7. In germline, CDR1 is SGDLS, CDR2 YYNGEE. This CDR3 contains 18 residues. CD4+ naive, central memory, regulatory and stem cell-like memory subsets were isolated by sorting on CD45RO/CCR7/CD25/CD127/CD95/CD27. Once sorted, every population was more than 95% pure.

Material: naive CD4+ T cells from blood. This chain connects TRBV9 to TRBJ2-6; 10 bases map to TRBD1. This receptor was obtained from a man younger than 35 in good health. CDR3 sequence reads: CASSASGTGASGANVLTF. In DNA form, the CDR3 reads TGTGCCAGCAGCGCTTCCGGGACAGGGGCTTCTGGGGCCAACGTCCTGACTTTC.